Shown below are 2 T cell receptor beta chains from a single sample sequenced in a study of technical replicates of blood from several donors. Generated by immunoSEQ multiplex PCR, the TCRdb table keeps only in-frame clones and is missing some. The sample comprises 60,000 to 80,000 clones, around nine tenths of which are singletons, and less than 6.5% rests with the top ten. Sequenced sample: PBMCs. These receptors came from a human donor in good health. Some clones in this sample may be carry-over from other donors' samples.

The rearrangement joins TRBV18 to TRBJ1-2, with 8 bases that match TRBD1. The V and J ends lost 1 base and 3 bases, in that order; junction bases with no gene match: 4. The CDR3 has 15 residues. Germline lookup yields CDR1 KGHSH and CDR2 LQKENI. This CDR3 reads CASSPLSGGDYGYTF. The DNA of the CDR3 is TGTGCCAGCTCACCACTTTCAGGGGGCGACTATGGCTACACCTTC.

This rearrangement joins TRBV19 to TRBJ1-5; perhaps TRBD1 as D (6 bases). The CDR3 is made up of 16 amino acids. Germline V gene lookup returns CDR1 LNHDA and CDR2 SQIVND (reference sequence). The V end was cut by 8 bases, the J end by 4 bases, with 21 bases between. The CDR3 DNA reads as TGTGCCAGTCCCCTAAGGGGGAAGATCGGGAATCAGCCCCAGCATTTT. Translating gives CASPLRGKIGNQPQHF.